Listed below are T cell receptor beta chains from one sample, sequenced in a study of shared T cell receptors in the human thymus. Some clones are missing from TCRdb's copy, which holds only in-frame ones; the method was immunoSEQ multiplex PCR. The data show hundreds of thousands of clones, roughly 90% seen once. This sample was shared with a second study, whose subject was human thymus T cells.

The sample was thymocytes. The source is a boy in the first two years of life with a congenital heart defect. The CDR3 runs from the conserved cysteine through the conserved F or W. The order of the fields is J gene, V gene, CDR3 protein.

>TRBJ1-4|TRBV7-8
CASSLSWGLDNEKLFF
>TRBJ2-2|TRBV7-3
CASSSIAREVGNNTGELFF
>TRBJ2-2|TRBV27
CASSPLTARGLTGELFF
>TRBJ2-7|TRBV4-2
CASSRRGQNEQYF
>TRBJ2-1|TRBV27
CASSLAGGPYNEQFF
>TRBJ2-1|TRBV6-5
CATSGSYNEQFF
>TRBJ2-5|TRBV15
CATSRVASQETQYF
>TRBJ2-7|TRBV1
CTSSQELAGVGYEQYF
>TRBJ1-4|TRBV19
CASTSGTTNEKLFF
>TRBJ2-5|TRBV29-1
CSVLGISGTQETQYF
>TRBJ1-1|TRBV4-2
CASSTPRDRSEAFF
>TRBJ2-5|TRBV6-5
CASRPRQGKETQYF
>TRBJ2-7|TRBV6-1
CASSERLDAYEQYF
>TRBJ1-1|TRBV4-1
CASSQEGASAFF
>TRBJ2-3|TRBV6-6
CASTAGAPDTQYF
>TRBJ2-1|TRBV4-2
CASSQDRRASGSAPSYNEQFF
>TRBJ2-7|TRBV29-1
CSVRGRYEQYF
>TRBJ2-2|TRBV4-3
CASSQGRTSGSAVDTGELFF
>TRBJ1-2|TRBV11-3
CASSLAGGKGYTF
>TRBJ1-1|TRBV27
CASSFLRDRERSEAFF
>TRBJ2-1|TRBV13
CASSSGTRARNEQFF
>TRBJ2-7|TRBV5-6
CASSLGGAVSTYEQYF
>TRBJ1-2|TRBV4-3
CASSQETTVRIYGYTF
>TRBJ2-7|TRBV2
CASSPGTSGAYEQYF
>TRBJ1-1|TRBV6-6
CASSYSETVNTEAFF